What follows are 10 T cell receptor beta chains derived from one specimen sequenced in a study of beta chain features in type 1 diabetes. Expressed TCRB transcripts were sequenced after all isolated RNA was converted to cDNA. The protocol was immunoSEQ multiplex PCR, while the TCRdb copy is restricted to in-frame clones and leaves out a portion. The sample yields a few hundred thousand clones, around 15% seen once. Sequencing input: naive CD4+ T cells from blood. Every receptor here comes from a woman between 18 and 29 years old in good health.

This clone was counted a single time. The chain recombines TRBV15 with TRBJ2-3, with D possibly matching TRBD2 (5 bases). The CDR3 contains 19 residues. Germline CDR1 reads LNHNV; CDR2 reads YYDKDF (reference sequence). Deletions cut 0 bases from V and 2 bases from J, with 21 bases between. The DNA for the CDR3 is TGTGCCACCAGCAGAGATTCTCTGCAGCGGCGTTCTTACACAGATACGCAGTATTTT. This sequence encodes CATSRDSLQRRSYTDTQYF.

The J gene is TRBJ1-2, the V gene TRBV30, with TRBD1 matching over 8 bases. The V gene end was trimmed by 1 base and the J gene end by 2 bases; junction bases not matched to a gene: 3. Germline V gene data show CDR1 as GTSNPN and CDR2 as SVGIG (reference sequence). The CDR3 contains 14 residues. The CDR3 nucleotides are TGTGCCTGGAGTGGATACAGGGGGAACTATGGCTACACCTTC. It yields the protein CAWSGYRGNYGYTF.

The chain employs TRBV7-9 and TRBJ1-4; D is unclear. In germline, CDR1 is SEHNR, CDR2 FQNEAQ (reference sequence). This CDR3 region has 15 residues. V was trimmed by 5 bases and J by 5 bases, leaving 15 bases between them. This chain's CDR3 is CASSPRMGGNEKLFF. In nucleotides, the CDR3 is TGTGCCAGCAGCCCCCGGATGGGAGGCAATGAAAAACTGTTTTTT. Complete variable domain (other parts from reference TRBV7-9 and TRBJ1-4): DTGVSQNPRHKITKRGQNVTFRCDPISEHNRLYWYRQTLGQGPEFLTYFQNEAQLEKSRLLSDRFSAERPKGSFSTLEIQRTEQGDSAMYLCASSPRMGGNEKLFFGSGTQLSVL.

This clone appeared a few times. The rearrangement joins TRBV27 to TRBJ2-5; 10 positions match TRBD2. The germline gives CDR1 MNHEY, CDR2 SMNVEV (reference sequence). This CDR3 region has 15 residues. J was trimmed by 5 bases and V by 4 bases; bases with no gene match: 7. The CDR3 protein is CASSSAAAGGETQYF. As DNA, the CDR3 is TGTGCCAGCAGTTCCGCCGCAGCGGGGGGGGAGACCCAGTACTTC.

The chain joins TRBV28 to TRBJ2-1; the match to TRBD1 covers 7 bases. The germline gives CDR1 MDHEN, CDR2 SYDVKM. The CDR3 is 14 amino acids. Unmatched junction bases numbered 4, after V lost 3 bases and J lost 5 bases. The CDR3 DNA sequence: TGTGCCAGCAGTTTGGGGACAGTCAACAATGAGCAGTTCTTC. This codes for CASSLGTVNNEQFF. Complete variable domain (other parts from reference TRBV28 and TRBJ2-1): DVKVTQSSRYLVKRTGEKVFLECVQDMDHENMFWYRQDPGLGLRLIYFSYDVKMKEKGDIPEGYSVSREKKERFSLILESASTNQTSMYLCASSLGTVNNEQFFGPGTRLTVL.

This chain connects TRBV15 to TRBJ1-2; TRBD1 agrees at 9 bases. V lost 7 bases, J lost 5 bases, and 8 bases stayed unmatched. Looked up from germline, CDR1 is LNHNV and CDR2 is YYDKDF (reference sequence). The CDR3 runs to 14 residues. The CDR3 reads CATTQGARWYGYTF. As DNA, the CDR3 is TGTGCCACCACACAGGGGGCGCGGTGGTATGGCTACACCTTC.

V is TRBV5-1 and J is TRBJ2-7; 9 bases fit TRBD1. The CDR3 sequence is 18 residues long. J gave up 6 bases and V 3 bases, and 19 bases lay outside the gene matches. Germline CDR1 is SGHRS and CDR2 is YFSETQ. CDR3 bases: TGCGCCAGCAGCTATGGGGGACAGGGAAGTAGTGTCCAACTCGAGCAGTACTTC. Protein: CASSYGGQGSSVQLEQYF.

This clone was detected a few times. The rearrangement joins TRBV29-1 to TRBJ2-7, with a possible D match to TRBD1 (6 bases). This CDR3 has 14 amino acids. Trimming cost V 5 bases and J 1 base, with 15 bases left between them. Germline V gene data show CDR1 as SQVTM and CDR2 as ANQGSEA. DNA for the CDR3: TGCAGCGTTAGTACTCAGGGGTCTTCCTACGAGCAGTACTTC. Its protein is CSVSTQGSSYEQYF.

V usage is TRBV4-1 and J usage is TRBJ2-6, with 8 bases that match TRBD1. The germline V gene has CDR1 MGHRA and CDR2 YSYEKL. The CDR3 is 18 residues long. The V and J ends lost 2 bases and 0 bases, in that order; junction bases with no gene match: 6. DNA for the CDR3: TGCGCCAGCAGCCAACCCCCGGGACAGGCCTCTGGGGCCAACGTCCTGACTTTC. Its protein is CASSQPPGQASGANVLTF.

The sample holds a few counts of this clone. This rearrangement joins TRBV30 to TRBJ2-1, with a possible D match to TRBD2 (6 bases). Germline assignment: CDR1 GTSNPN and CDR2 SVGIG (reference sequence). This CDR3 has 15 residues. V shed 1 base and J shed 6 bases, with 16 bases lying between them. DNA of the CDR3: TGTGCCTGGAGTGGAGGTAGCGGTATTGCCAATGAGCAGTTCTTC. Amino acid sequence: CAWSGGSGIANEQFF.